The entry below gives a single TCR beta chain sequence along with its context. Measured with immunoSEQ multiplex PCR; TCRdb has only the in-frame clones, and not every one. The table has 24,000 or so clones, 78% seen once; the top ten hold less than 2.5%. The data are from a study of preoperative IRX-2 immunotherapy in early breast cancer. The CDR3 consists of 13 residues. Trimming removed 4 bases at V and 1 base at J, with 7 bases between. The V gene's germline CDR1 is SGHDN and CDR2 FVKESK. Specified treatment: preoperative locoregional IRX-2 cytokine immunotherapy. Preoperative locoregional IRX-2 cytokine immunotherapy was tested in the phase Ib source study.

Sequenced material: lymph node tissue, taken before IRX-2 immunotherapy. The receptor was isolated from a human donor with breast cancer. The chain is built from TRBV14 and TRBJ1-2; TRBD1 is a possible D gene (5 bases). CDR3 protein: CASSRQINYGYTF. Here the CDR3 DNA reads TGTGCCAGCAGCCGACAGATTAACTATGGCTACACCTTC.